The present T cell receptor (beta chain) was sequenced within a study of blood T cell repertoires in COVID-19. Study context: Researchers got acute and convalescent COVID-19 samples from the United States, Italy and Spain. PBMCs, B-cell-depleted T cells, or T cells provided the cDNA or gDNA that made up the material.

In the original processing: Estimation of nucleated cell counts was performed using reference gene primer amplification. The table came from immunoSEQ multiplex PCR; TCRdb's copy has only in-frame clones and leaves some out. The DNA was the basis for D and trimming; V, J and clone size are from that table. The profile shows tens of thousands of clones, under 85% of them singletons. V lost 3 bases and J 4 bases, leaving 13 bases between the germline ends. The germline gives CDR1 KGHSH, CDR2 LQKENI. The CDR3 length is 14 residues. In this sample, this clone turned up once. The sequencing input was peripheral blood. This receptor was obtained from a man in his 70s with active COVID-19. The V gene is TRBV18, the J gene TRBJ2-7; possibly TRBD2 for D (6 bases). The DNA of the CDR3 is TGTGCCAGCTCACCCCTCGGGACTGAATACGAGCAGTACTTC. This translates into CASSPLGTEYEQYF.